The sequence of this T cell receptor beta chain was determined in a study of blood T cell repertoires in COVID-19. Study as a whole: Sources were T cells, B-cell-depleted T cells, or PBMCs; the material itself was cDNA or gDNA.

Source study methods: It was from reference gene primer amplification that nucleated cell counts were estimated. The repertoire was sequenced with immunoSEQ multiplex PCR; TCRdb's copy has only in-frame clones and lacks some. D and trimming were read from the DNA, whereas the V and J calls and clone size are those reported in that table. The sample includes approximately 300,000 clones, over 80% of them seen just once. Seattle patients were enrolled during active infection and followed longitudinally. The V end lost 1 base, the J end lost 6 bases, and 6 bases lay between the germline ends. CDR1 LGHDT and CDR2 YNNKEL come from the germline V gene (reference sequence). This CDR3 is 12 amino acids long.

This TCR was sampled from a woman aged 45-65 years with COVID-19, enrolled during active disease. V and J are TRBV3-1 (or the pseudogene TRBV3-2) and TRBJ1-1, with unresolved D. The sample was peripheral blood. CDR3 DNA sequence: TGTGCCAGCAGCCAAGGACACCCTGAAGCTTTCTTT. It yields the protein CASSQGHPEAFF.